The source of this T cell receptor beta chain is a study of T cells in Graves' hyperthyroidism and ophthalmopathy. Study results and caveats: For ophthalmopathy, model prediction preceded onset by a median roughly 6.3 months. Clonotypes that were expanded in thyroid above 0.001 mostly appeared in blood too.

Amplification of TCR beta CDR3 regions used RNA as the template. A first-round RT-PCR of the TCR CDR3 used the HTBI primer set. TCRdb analysed the multiplex PCR reads with MiXCR anew, one entry per CDR3 protein. The sample yields some 700,000 distinct CDR3 sequences, 17% seen once. Each patient was aged 18 to 65 and had newly diagnosed hyperthyroidism of under 2 months' duration. This clonotype was counted ten times or more. What it binds is unknown. This receptor was taken from a man aged 45-60 years with Graves' hyperthyroidism. The source material was blood.

CDR3 region: CASSAQAGRSTDTQYF. The CDR3 bases are TGTGCCAGCAGCGCACAAGCGGGACGAAGCACAGATACGCAGTATTTT. This chain links TRBV7-2 with TRBJ2-3; 7 bases fit TRBD2. Germline V CDR1 and CDR2: SGHTA, FQGNSA. This CDR3 contains 16 residues. With 5 bases clipped from V and 0 bases from J, the junction kept 8 bases outside the gene matches.